These 16 T cell receptor beta chains were sequenced from one sample in a study of response to subunit inactivated influenza vaccine. TCRdb processed the RT-PCR reads anew with MiXCR; each CDR3 protein has one entry. The repertoire holds about 650,000 distinct CDR3 sequences, around a sixth seen once, with approximately 10% in the top ten. Here the sequenced sample was PBMCs from blood, taken about 11 days after vaccination. Receptors were obtained from a man aged 45 to 65 who received an inactivated influenza vaccine.

The chain employs TRBV30 and TRBJ2-5; TRBD2 agrees at 7 bases. V trimming: 2 bases; J trimming: 4 bases; junction bases outside the gene matches: 4. The CDR3 consists of 13 residues. Germline V gene sequence: CDR1 GTSNPN, CDR2 SVGIG (reference sequence). Here the CDR3 reads CAWSPLARETQYF. The CDR3 nucleotides are TGTGCCTGGAGTCCACTAGCGAGAGAGACCCAGTACTTC.

This clonotype was observed at least ten times. The chain is built from TRBV6-5 and TRBJ2-3, with a possible D match to TRBD2 (6 bases). Germline V CDR1 and CDR2: MNHEY, SVGAGI. This CDR3 has 15 amino acids. V dropped 4 bases and J dropped 1 base, with 12 bases sitting between them. CDR3 protein: CASSLTRGGTDTQYF. The CDR3 region has the DNA TGTGCCAGCAGTTTGACCCGCGGGGGCACAGATACGCAGTATTTT.

This clonotype was recorded a few times. V and J are TRBV12-3 or TRBV12-4 and TRBJ2-2; D remains unclear. The CDR3 covers 13 residues. Trimming left V 5 bases short and J 7 bases short, with 11 bases between. CDR3 coding DNA: TGTGCCAGCAGTCACGACGGTCGCGGGGAGCTGTTTTTT. Its translation: CASSHDGRGELFF.

The chain is built from TRBV5-1 and TRBJ2-1, with TRBD2 matching 7 bases. CDR1 SGHRS and CDR2 YFSETQ come from the germline V gene. There are 16 residues in the CDR3. Trimming took 4 bases from V and 0 from J; bases not matched to a gene: 7. In DNA, the CDR3 is TGCGCCAGCAGCCCGACGACTAGCCCCTCCTACAATGAGCAGTTCTTC. Translated: CASSPTTSPSYNEQFF.

The table lists this clonotype with a few counts. V is TRBV12-3 or TRBV12-4 and J is TRBJ2-5, with D possibly TRBD2 on 7 matching bases. The ends were cut back, 8 bases at V and 5 bases at J, with 24 bases in the middle. There are 16 residues in the CDR3. CDR3 residues: CASGLPGAGAEETQYF. The CDR3 DNA reads as TGTGCCAGCGGGTTACCGGGGGCGGGAGCTGAGGAGACCCAGTACTTC.

This clonotype was seen only a few times. J is TRBJ1-1 and V is TRBV20-1, with D possibly being TRBD1 (6 bases). The CDR3 is made up of 15 amino acids. Germline loops: CDR1 DFQATT, CDR2 SNEGSKA (reference sequence). Deletions cut 8 bases from V and 0 bases from J, with 19 bases between. The CDR3 sequence is CSTRDWGAMNTEAFF. The CDR3 DNA is TGCAGTACCCGAGATTGGGGGGCCATGAACACTGAAGCTTTCTTT.

The chain couples TRBV4-1 to TRBJ2-4, with D possibly TRBD2 on 7 matching bases. The CDR3 is 15 amino acids. CDR1 MGHRA and CDR2 YSYEKL come from the germline V gene. Trimming pared 4 bases from V and 5 bases from J, leaving 15 bases between. CDR3 sequence reads: CASSPLGGRENIQYF. CDR3 DNA sequence: TGCGCCAGCAGCCCGTTGGGGGGGCGAGAAAACATTCAGTACTTC.

This clonotype showed up just a few times. The V and J genes are TRBV20-1 and TRBJ2-3, with 13 bases that match TRBD2. Germline CDR1 DFQATT, CDR2 SNEGSKA (reference sequence). The CDR3 is 20 amino acids. Trimming took 1 base from V and 0 from J; bases not matched to a gene: 13. CDR3 DNA sequence: TGCAGTGCTAGAGCACTAGCGGGAGGGCCGAGGCATATTAGCACAGATACGCAGTATTTT. This sequence encodes CSARALAGGPRHISTDTQYF.

The V call is TRBV2, the J call TRBJ1-2, with D uncertain. Germline V gene data show CDR1 as SNHLY and CDR2 as FYNNEI. V lost 3 bases to trimming and J lost 0 bases, with 11 bases between them. This CDR3 comprises 15 residues. CDR3: CASSDLGLSNYGYTF. In DNA, the CDR3 is TGTGCCAGCAGTGATTTAGGCCTCTCTAACTATGGCTACACCTTC.

This chain joins TRBV12-3 or TRBV12-4 and TRBJ2-3, with 9 bases aligning to TRBD1. Trimming removed 6 bases from V and 5 bases from J; junction bases left unmatched: 12. The CDR3 covers 16 residues. CDR3 DNA: TGTGCCAGCAGCCGCGGACAGGGGAGGTATGGAGATACGCAGTATTTT. Amino acids: CASSRGQGRYGDTQYF.

This clonotype was counted at least ten times. The rearrangement joins TRBV28 to TRBJ2-6; D gene unclear. Trimming removed 3 bases from V and 1 base from J, with 7 bases in between. The CDR3 has 15 residues. Per germline, CDR1 MDHEN and CDR2 SYDVKM. CDR3 amino acids: CASSFVLSGANVLTF. The CDR3 coding sequence is TGTGCCAGCAGTTTTGTGTTATCTGGGGCCAACGTCCTGACTTTC.

The table lists this clonotype with a few counts. The rearrangement uses TRBV27 and TRBJ2-4; weak D call: TRBD2 (7 bases). Germline CDR1 reads MNHEY; CDR2 reads SMNVEV (reference sequence). V was pared by 6 bases and J by 3 bases, with 18 bases between. The CDR3 extends over 16 amino acids. DNA of the CDR3: TGTGCCAGCAGAGGATTTGGGGGGGGCGACAAAAACATTCAGTACTTC. Translating it yields CASRGFGGGDKNIQYF.

V and J are TRBV6-5 and TRBJ2-3, with TRBD2 as a possible D gene (5 bases). The germline CDR1 and CDR2 sequences are MNHEY and SVGAGI. The CDR3 consists of 16 residues. V shed 2 bases and J shed 8 bases, with 20 bases lying between them. The DNA of the CDR3 is TGTGCCAGCAGTTACCTAGCTTCGACACCGTTAGGTACGCAGTATTTT. This translates into CASSYLASTPLGTQYF.

Turning to this clonotype: Being one base from a much bigger clone, this may be a read error. The chain couples TRBV24-1 to TRBJ2-1; D is unresolved. Germline V CDR1 and CDR2: KGHDR, SFDVKD. The CDR3 has 13 amino acids. CDR3 sequence (DNA): TGTACCACCTCGTGGAGCTCCTACAATGAGCAGTTCTTC. It is translated as CTTSWSSYNEQFF.

The rearrangement uses TRBV9 and TRBJ2-7; D is perhaps TRBD2 (6 bases). This CDR3 region has 12 residues. V gave up 6 bases and J gave up 4 bases, with 11 bases separating them. Germline CDR1 is SGDLS and CDR2 is YYNGEE. In DNA, the CDR3 is TGTGCCAGCAATACGGGAGTATACGAGCAGTACTTC. Translation: CASNTGVYEQYF.

This clonotype was seen at least ten times. The chain couples TRBV20-1 to TRBJ2-3, with unresolved D. The CDR3 length is 16 residues. V gave up 1 base and J gave up 2 bases, with 16 bases separating them. Germline V gene data show CDR1 as DFQATT and CDR2 as SNEGSKA (reference sequence). The CDR3 bases are TGCAGTGCTAGAGTGGTACTACCAACCCTCACAGATACGCAGTATTTT. It is translated as CSARVVLPTLTDTQYF.